A selection of T cell receptor beta chains follows, all from one sample in a study of blood T cell repertoires in COVID-19. Sequencing used immunoSEQ multiplex PCR; TCRdb keeps in-frame clones, though not all of them. In the table there are about 150,000 clones, 76% of which are singletons. Sequencing used peripheral blood. Receptors were obtained from an elderly woman with acute or convalescent COVID-19. The CDR3 runs from the conserved cysteine through the conserved F or W. Fields, in order: CDR3 protein, CDR3 DNA, D gene, clone size, V gene, J gene. A D gene is named only where the DNA matches it firmly. Rows may omit the clone size; those that give it use once, few, many or a size class.

CDR3aa: CASSQGREGGGYTF; CDR3nt: TGTGCCAGCAGCCAAGGGCGGGAAGGCGGTGGCTACACCTTC; d_gene: NA; abundance: NA; v_gene: TRBV4-2; j_gene: TRBJ1-2
CDR3aa: CASSLEPSGSFNEQFF; CDR3nt: TGCGCCAGCAGCTTGGAACCTAGCGGGAGTTTCAATGAGCAGTTCTTC; d_gene: TRBD2; abundance: NA; v_gene: TRBV5-1; j_gene: TRBJ2-1
CDR3aa: CASSLPGSGYTF; CDR3nt: TGTGCCAGCAGCCTCCCCGGGAGTGGCTACACCTTC; d_gene: NA; abundance: NA; v_gene: TRBV13; j_gene: TRBJ1-2
CDR3aa: CASSPRARANSYNSPLHF; CDR3nt: TGTGCCAGCTCACCACGAGCCAGGGCTAACTCCTATAATTCACCCCTCCACTTT; d_gene: NA; abundance: NA; v_gene: TRBV18; j_gene: TRBJ1-6
CDR3aa: CASSLRGPGKAFF; CDR3nt: TGTGCCAGCAGCCTCAGGGGCCCCGGGAAAGCTTTCTTT; d_gene: NA; abundance: few; v_gene: TRBV12-3/TRBV12-4; j_gene: TRBJ1-1
CDR3aa: CSVWSQEEKLFF; CDR3nt: TGCAGCGTTTGGTCCCAGGAAGAAAAACTGTTTTTT; d_gene: NA; abundance: NA; v_gene: TRBV29-1; j_gene: TRBJ1-4
CDR3aa: CASSETGQTIYGYTF; CDR3nt: TGTGCCAGCAGCGAAACCGGGCAGACTATCTATGGCTACACCTTC; d_gene: NA; abundance: few; v_gene: TRBV3-1/TRBV3-2; j_gene: TRBJ1-2
CDR3aa: CSVGGQGAAGYTF; CDR3nt: TGCAGCGTTGGGGGACAGGGGGCCGCTGGCTACACCTTC; d_gene: TRBD1; abundance: NA; v_gene: TRBV29-1; j_gene: TRBJ1-2
CDR3aa: CASWDGGQPQHF; CDR3nt: TGTGCCAGTTGGGACGGGGGTCAGCCCCAGCATTTT; d_gene: NA; abundance: NA; v_gene: TRBV19; j_gene: TRBJ1-5
CDR3aa: CASSPQGLAGSFYEQYF; CDR3nt: TGTGCCAGCAGCCCCCAGGGACTAGCGGGGTCCTTCTACGAGCAGTACTTC; d_gene: TRBD2; abundance: NA; v_gene: TRBV14; j_gene: TRBJ2-7
CDR3aa: CASSVLDPLGETQYF; CDR3nt: TGTGCCAGCAGCGTACTAGATCCATTAGGTGAGACCCAGTACTTC; d_gene: NA; abundance: NA; v_gene: TRBV3-1/TRBV3-2; j_gene: TRBJ2-5